This TCR beta chain was identified during a study of spatial heterogeneity in lung cancer. The overall study: Alpha-chain sequences were consistently detected less often than beta-chain sequences. For tumor regions, TCR transcript counts showed a strong correlation with a T cell module score derived from matched bulk RNA-seq.

Ten or more counts support this clonotype. Antigen unknown. The time point was: sample taken at primary tumor resection. Unsorted whole RNA from tumor, nontumor lung or frozen PBMC underwent sequencing. The CDR3 has 14 residues. Trimming cost V 2 bases and J 3 bases; bases outside gene matches: 3. CDR1 and CDR2 (germline): SEHNR, FQNEAQ (reference sequence). Study results and caveats: Counts of expanded alpha and beta TCRs within tumors tracked the tumor nonsynonymous mutation count.

TCRdb passed the 5' RACE reads through MiXCR, listing each CDR3 protein once. The sample records approximately 94,000 distinct CDR3 sequences, about 4.4% being singletons. This sequence joins TRBV7-9 and TRBJ1-1; 7 bases are a match to TRBD1. This receptor was identified in a male donor with early-stage non-small cell lung cancer. This specimen consisted of lung tumor tissue, obtained at surgery. CDR3 coding DNA: TGTGCCAGCAGCTTATTTACAGGGGACACTGAAGCTTTCTTT. It translates to CASSLFTGDTEAFF.